Each of the 9 T cell receptor beta chains below was sequenced from the same sample in a study of T cell repertoires in ileal Crohn's disease. As to time point: inflamed ileum from the surgical specimen. Assay: immunoSEQ multiplex PCR; the TCRdb copy retains only in-frame clones and omits some. The top ten clones hold roughly 14% of a sample with approximately 13,000 clones, 70% to 80% of them seen once. Sequencing was carried out using ileal tissue. These TCRs come from an adult with Crohn's disease.

The chain links TRBV29-1 to TRBJ2-1; 7 bases align to TRBD1. CDR1 SQVTM and CDR2 ANQGSEA come from the germline V gene. The CDR3 has 12 amino acids. Unmatched junction bases numbered 8, after V lost 8 bases and J lost 7 bases. The chain's CDR3 is CSYDRAGNEQFF. DNA of the CDR3: TGCAGCTATGACAGGGCTGGGAATGAGCAGTTCTTC.

In its sample, this clone was seen once. The J gene is TRBJ1-6, the V gene TRBV14; 10 bases map to TRBD1. Trimming cost V 5 bases and J 8 bases; bases outside gene matches: 9. CDR1 SGHDN and CDR2 FVKESK come from the germline V gene. The CDR3 extends over 16 amino acids. The CDR3 DNA reads as TGTGCCAGCAGCTTGATGGGGACAGGGGTAGATTCACCCCTCCACTTT. Residues: CASSLMGTGVDSPLHF.

This chain joins TRBV19 and TRBJ1-2; a possible D gene is TRBD1 (5 bases). Germline V gives CDR1 LNHDA, CDR2 SQIVND (reference sequence). The V end lost 3 bases, the J end lost 4 bases, and 15 bases lay between the germline ends. This CDR3 comprises 15 residues. DNA of the CDR3: TGTGCCAGTAGTATTTCGACAACGGGACTCTATGGCTACACCTTC. Its translation: CASSISTTGLYGYTF.

The V and J genes are TRBV30 and TRBJ2-5; 9 bases line up with TRBD2. CDR1 GTSNPN and CDR2 SVGIG come from the germline V gene (reference sequence). The CDR3 runs to 12 residues. V shed 3 bases and J 7 bases; nucleotides not matched to a gene: 3. The CDR3 bases are TGTGCCTGGAGAGCGGGGGGAGTGACCCAGTACTTC. Translated, it gives CAWRAGGVTQYF.

Relative to its sample, this clone is large. Other DNA sequences in the same sample also yield this CDR3. The chain couples TRBV6-1 to TRBJ2-7; D gene ambiguous. This CDR3 has 14 amino acids. The V end lost 4 bases, the J end lost 0 bases, and 10 bases lay between the germline ends. Germline-derived CDR1 and CDR2 are MNHNS and SASEGT. The CDR3 reads CASSGRGSSYEQYF. The CDR3 region has the DNA TGTGCCAGCAGTGGACGTGGCAGCTCCTACGAGCAGTACTTC.

This chain links TRBV10-2 with TRBJ2-7; 11 bases map to TRBD1. The CDR3 totals 15 residues. With V trimmed by 2 bases and J by 7 bases, 7 bases remained unmatched. CDR1 is WSHSY and CDR2 is SAAADI in the germline V gene. The CDR3 region is CASSERTGGSEEQYF. The DNA of the CDR3 is TGCGCCAGCAGTGAGAGGACAGGGGGCTCCGAGGAGCAGTACTTC.

V gene TRBV10-2 combines with J gene TRBJ1-5; 7 bases are shared with TRBD1. The ends lost 4 bases at V and 2 bases at J; junction bases unmatched: 5. The CDR3 totals 15 residues. Looked up from germline, CDR1 is WSHSY and CDR2 is SAAADI. CDR3 coding DNA: TGCGCCAGCAGTGGGACAGGCGGTCGCAATCAGCCCCAGCATTTT. Its translation: CASSGTGGRNQPQHF.

This chain joins TRBV11-2 and TRBJ1-2; 8 bases are a match to TRBD1. The CDR3 loop spans 15 amino acids. After removal of 5 bases from V and 8 bases from J, the junction contained 13 bases not matched to a gene. Germline V gives CDR1 SGHAT, CDR2 FQNNGV. The CDR3 DNA follows: TGTGCCAGCAGCCAGTATCAGGGGGCGCCTGGGGGCTACACCTTC. Its translation is CASSQYQGAPGGYTF.

The chain couples TRBV7-8 to TRBJ1-3; 9 bases are a match to TRBD1. The CDR3 runs to 19 residues. V was clipped by 5 bases and J by 2 bases; unmatched bases: 16. In germline, CDR1 is SGHVS, CDR2 FQNEAQ. The CDR3 is CASSTRLGTGLGAGNTIYF. The CDR3 DNA is TGTGCCAGCAGCACACGCCTCGGGACAGGGTTGGGAGCTGGAAACACCATATATTTT.